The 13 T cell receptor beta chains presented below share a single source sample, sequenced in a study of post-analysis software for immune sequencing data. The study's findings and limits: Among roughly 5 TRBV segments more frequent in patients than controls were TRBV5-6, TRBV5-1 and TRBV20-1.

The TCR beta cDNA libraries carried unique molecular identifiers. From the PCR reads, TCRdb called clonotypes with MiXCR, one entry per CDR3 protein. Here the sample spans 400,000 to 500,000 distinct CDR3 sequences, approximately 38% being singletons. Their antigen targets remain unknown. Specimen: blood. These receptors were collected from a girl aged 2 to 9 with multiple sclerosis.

The CDR3 spells CASSLIRETQYF. CDR3 bases: TGTGCCAGCAGCTTAATTCGGGAGACCCAGTACTTC. The chain is built from TRBV7-8 and TRBJ2-7, with D uncertain. The end of the DNA fits TRBJ2-5 better, so the J call may be wrong. The CDR3 totals 12 residues. CDR1 is SGHVS and CDR2 is FQNEAQ in the germline V gene.

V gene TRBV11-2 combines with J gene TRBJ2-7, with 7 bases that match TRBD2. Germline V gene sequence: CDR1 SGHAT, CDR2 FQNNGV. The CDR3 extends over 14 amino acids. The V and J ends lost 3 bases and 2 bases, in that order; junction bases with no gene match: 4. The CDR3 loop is CASSFGGNTYEQYF. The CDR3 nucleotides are TGTGCCAGCAGCTTCGGGGGGAATACCTACGAGCAGTACTTC.

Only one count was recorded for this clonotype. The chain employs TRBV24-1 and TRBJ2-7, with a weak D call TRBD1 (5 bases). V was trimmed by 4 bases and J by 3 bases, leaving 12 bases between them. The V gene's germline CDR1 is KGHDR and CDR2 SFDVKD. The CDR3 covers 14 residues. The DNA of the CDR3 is TGTGCCACCAGTGAAACAGGTACCCGCTACGAGCAGTACTTC. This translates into CATSETGTRYEQYF.

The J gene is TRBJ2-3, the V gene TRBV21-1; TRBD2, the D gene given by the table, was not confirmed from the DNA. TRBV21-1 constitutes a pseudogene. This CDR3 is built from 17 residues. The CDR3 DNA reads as TGTGCCAGCAGCACGGCGCGTCTAGCGGGAAGCACAGATACGCAGTATTTT. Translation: CASSTARLAGSTDTQYF.

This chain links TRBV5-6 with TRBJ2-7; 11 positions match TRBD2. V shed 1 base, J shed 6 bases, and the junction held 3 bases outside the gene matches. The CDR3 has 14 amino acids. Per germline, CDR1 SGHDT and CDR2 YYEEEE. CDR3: CASSLIAGGREQYF. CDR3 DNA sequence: TGTGCCAGCAGCTTGATAGCGGGGGGGCGCGAGCAGTACTTC. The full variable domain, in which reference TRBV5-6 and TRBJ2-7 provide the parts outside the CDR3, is DAGVTQSPTHLIKTRGQQVTLRCSPKSGHDTVSWYQQALGQGPQFIFQYYEEEERQRGNFPDRFSGHQFPNYSSELNVNALLLGDSALYLCASSLIAGGREQYFGPGTRLTVT.

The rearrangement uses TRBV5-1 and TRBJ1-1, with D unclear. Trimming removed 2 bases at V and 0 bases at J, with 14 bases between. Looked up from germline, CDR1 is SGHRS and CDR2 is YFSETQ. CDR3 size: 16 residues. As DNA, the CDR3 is TGCGCCAGCAGCTTTGGTAGGGCTGAGGTGAACACTGAAGCTTTCTTT. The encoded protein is CASSFGRAEVNTEAFF.

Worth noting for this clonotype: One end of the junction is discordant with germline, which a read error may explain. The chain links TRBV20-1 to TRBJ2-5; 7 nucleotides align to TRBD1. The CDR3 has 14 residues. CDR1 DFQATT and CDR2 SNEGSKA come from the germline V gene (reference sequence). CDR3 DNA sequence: TGCAGCGCTAGTGCCTACCAGACAGGGAAGACCCAGTACTTC. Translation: CSASAYQTGKTQYF.

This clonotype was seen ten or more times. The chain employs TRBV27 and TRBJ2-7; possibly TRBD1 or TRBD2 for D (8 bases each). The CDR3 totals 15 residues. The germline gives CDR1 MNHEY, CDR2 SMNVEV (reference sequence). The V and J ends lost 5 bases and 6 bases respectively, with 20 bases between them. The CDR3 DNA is TGTGCCAGCAGTCCGGACAGGGTCCGGGGGGGCGAGCAGTACTTC. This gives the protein CASSPDRVRGGEQYF.

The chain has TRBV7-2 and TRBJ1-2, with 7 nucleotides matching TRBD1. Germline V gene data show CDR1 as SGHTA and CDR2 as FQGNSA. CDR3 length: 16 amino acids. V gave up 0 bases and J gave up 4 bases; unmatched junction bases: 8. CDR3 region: CASSLASPDRAYGYTF. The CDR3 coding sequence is TGTGCCAGCAGCTTAGCCTCCCCCGACAGGGCCTATGGCTACACCTTC.

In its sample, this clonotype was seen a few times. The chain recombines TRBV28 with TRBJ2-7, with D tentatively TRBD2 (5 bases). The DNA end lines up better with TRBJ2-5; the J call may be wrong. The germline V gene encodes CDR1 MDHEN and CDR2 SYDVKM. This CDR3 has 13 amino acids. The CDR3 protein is CASSFGGTETQYF. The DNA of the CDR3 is TGTGCCAGCAGTTTTGGAGGAACCGAGACCCAGTACTTC.

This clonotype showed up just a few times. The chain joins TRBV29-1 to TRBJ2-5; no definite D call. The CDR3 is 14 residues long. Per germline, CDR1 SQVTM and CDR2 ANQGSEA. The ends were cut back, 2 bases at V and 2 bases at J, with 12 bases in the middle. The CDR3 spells CSVERDWLQETQYF. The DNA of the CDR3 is TGCAGCGTTGAACGTGATTGGCTACAAGAGACCCAGTACTTC.

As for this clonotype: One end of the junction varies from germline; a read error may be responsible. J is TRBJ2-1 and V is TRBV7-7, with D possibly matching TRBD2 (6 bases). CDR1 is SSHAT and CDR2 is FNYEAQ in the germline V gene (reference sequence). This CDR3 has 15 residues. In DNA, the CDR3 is TGTGCTAGCAGCTTAGCGTCGCAGGAGGGCAATGAGCAGTTCTTC. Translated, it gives CASSLASQEGNEQFF. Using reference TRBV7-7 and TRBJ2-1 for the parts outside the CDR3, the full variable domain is GAGVSQSPRYKVTKRGQDVTLRCDPISSHATLYWYQQALGQGPEFLTYFNYEAQPDKSGLPSDRFSAERPEGSISTLTIQRTEQRDSAMYRCASSLASQEGNEQFFGPGTRLTVL.

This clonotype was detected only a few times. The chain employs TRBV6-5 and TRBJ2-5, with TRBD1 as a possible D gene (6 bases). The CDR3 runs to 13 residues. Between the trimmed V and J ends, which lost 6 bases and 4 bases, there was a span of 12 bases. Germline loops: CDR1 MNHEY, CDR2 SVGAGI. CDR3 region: CASRSTGLETQYF. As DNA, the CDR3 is TGTGCCAGCAGGTCGACAGGACTAGAGACCCAGTACTTC.